This T cell receptor (beta chain) was captured by sequencing in a study of blood T cells in healthy people across ages. Investigators took 9.5 to 10 milliliters of peripheral blood from every donor. A second about 6 to 12 cycle PCR used barcoded and J-beta primers. Unique molecular identifiers of 12 random nucleotides labeled each cDNA. TCRdb reprocessed the 5' RACE reads via MiXCR and lists one record per CDR3 protein. The table records 1.8 million or so distinct CDR3 sequences, around 42% of them present only once. This clonotype was counted a few times. The sequenced sample was blood. This sequence was found in a human donor in good health.

The CDR3 spells CASSKARTENYGYTF. Here the CDR3 DNA reads TGTGCCAGCAGCAAAGCCAGGACGGAAAACTATGGCTACACCTTC. The chain joins TRBV21-1 to TRBJ1-2. TRBV21-1 counts as a pseudogene. The CDR3 contains 15 residues.